This T cell receptor beta chain comes out of a study of cytomegalovirus exposure and HLA in healthy donors. General observations from the study: Trimming of TCR beta V- and J-genes showed a link, identified in a later analysis, to a missense DCLRE1C variant.

CDR1 and CDR2 from the germline V gene are LGHNA and YNFKEQ. This CDR3 comprises 14 residues. V lost 0 bases and J lost 9, with 12 bases in between. The primer mix had 60 Vbeta and 13 Jbeta primers. TCRdb's copy holds only in-frame clones and misses some; the assay was immunoSEQ multiplex PCR. The profile shows 150,000 to 200,000 clones, over 75% of them singletons. Donors sampled were nominally healthy, though unrecorded immune exposures were likely. Of note for this clone: As yet, its antigen is unknown.

V is TRBV4-2 and J is TRBJ2-1; possibly TRBD1 for D (5 bases). The sample comprised PBMCs. The TCR sequence derives from a man in his forties in good health and CMV-seronegative. The CDR3 DNA reads as TGTGCCAGCAGCCAAGACCCAGGGTCGGCTGAGCAGTTCTTC. This encodes CASSQDPGSAEQFF.